This T cell receptor beta chain was profiled in a study of OX40 agonist ivuxolimab in advanced cancers. Germline CDR1 SGDLS, CDR2 YYNGEE. This CDR3 is 13 amino acids long. V lost 0 bases to trimming and J lost 8 bases, with 9 bases between them. Using immunoSEQ multiplex PCR, the repertoire was profiled, and TCRdb retains in-frame clones only, with some absent. This sample yields approximately 90,000 clones, of which roughly 89% are seen a single time; more than 8.5% belongs to the top ten. The clonotype originates from an adult with an advanced solid tumor such as melanoma, head and neck, liver or kidney cancer. The sample in question was CD4+ or CD8+ T cells sorted from blood, obtained in a trial of the OX40 agonist ivuxolimab. V is TRBV9 and J is TRBJ2-1; D not resolved. The CDR3 DNA follows: TGTGCCAGCAGCGTAGTTGTCTTCGATGAGCAGTTCTTC. Translation gives CASSVVVFDEQFF.